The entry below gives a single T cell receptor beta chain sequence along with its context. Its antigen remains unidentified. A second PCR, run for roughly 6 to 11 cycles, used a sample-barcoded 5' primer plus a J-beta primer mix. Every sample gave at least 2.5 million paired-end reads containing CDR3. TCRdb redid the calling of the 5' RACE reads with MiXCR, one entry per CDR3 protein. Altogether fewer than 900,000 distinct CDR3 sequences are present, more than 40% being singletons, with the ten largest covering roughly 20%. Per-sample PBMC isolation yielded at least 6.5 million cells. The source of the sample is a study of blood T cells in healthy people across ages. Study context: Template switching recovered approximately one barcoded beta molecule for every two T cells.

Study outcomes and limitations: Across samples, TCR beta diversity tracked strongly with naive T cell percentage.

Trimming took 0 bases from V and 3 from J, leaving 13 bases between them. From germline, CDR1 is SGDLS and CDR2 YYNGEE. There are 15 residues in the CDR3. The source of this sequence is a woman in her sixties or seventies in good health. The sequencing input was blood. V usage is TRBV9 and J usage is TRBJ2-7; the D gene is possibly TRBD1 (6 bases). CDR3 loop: CASSVGGGRGYEQYF. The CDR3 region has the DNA TGTGCCAGCAGCGTAGGAGGAGGCAGGGGCTACGAGCAGTACTTC.